This record concerns one T cell receptor beta chain sequence. Its antigen is undetermined. This CDR3 spans 14 amino acids. V was cut by 3 bases and J by 0 bases, with 8 bases left in between. Germline CDR1 MNHEY, CDR2 SMNVEV (reference sequence). The data stem from a study of shared clonotypes between healthy human individuals. Tens of thousands of T cell genomes (around 200 ng DNA) went into each sorted-subset replicate. Produced via immunoSEQ multiplex PCR; TCRdb's table is partial and in-frame only. The sample holds 600,000 or so clones, approximately 95% seen once. Study-wide results and caveats: Donors were few, which limited the genetic and exposure-history diversity represented. In this cohort, only blood was sampled, and tissue repertoires likely differ.

Positive CCR7 selection of CD45RO-negative cells yielded the naive CD8 cells, and terminally differentiated effector memory CD45RA+ cells were excluded. V is TRBV27 and J is TRBJ1-2; D is unresolved. This clonotype originated in a woman aged 25 to 39 in good health. Sequencing was performed on naive CD8+ T cells sorted from blood. In nucleotides, the CDR3 is TGTGCCAGCAGTTTGGGTGTTGCTAACTATGGCTACACCTTC. This gives the protein CASSLGVANYGYTF.